This paragraph covers one T cell receptor beta chain sequence. The CDR3 contains 15 residues. V lost 5 bases, J lost 5 bases, and 18 bases lay in between. CDR1 SGHNT and CDR2 YENEEA come from the germline V gene. Via MiXCR, TCRdb re-called the RT-PCR reads, giving one row per CDR3 protein. The data contain fewer than 25,000 distinct CDR3 sequences, roughly 4.5% of them seen just once; the ten biggest clones take up around 42%. These data are taken from a study of patients and donors after allogeneic stem cell transplantation. The receptor was derived from a human donor who was either an allogeneic HSCT recipient or a stem cell or donor lymphocyte infusion donor (not recorded which). It is not recorded whose cells these are; they may come from a transplant donor. This sequence joins TRBV11-3 and TRBJ2-5; tentatively, D is TRBD2 (6 bases). What was sequenced was blood, either unsorted or a sorted T cell fraction (not recorded which). CDR3 protein: CASSDGTARRETQYF. CDR3 sequence (DNA): TGTGCCAGCAGCGACGGGACTGCCCGTCGGGAGACCCAGTACTTC. Full variable domain (outside the CDR3, taken from reference TRBV11-3 and TRBJ2-5): EAGVVQSPRYKIIEKKQPVAFWCNPISGHNTLYWYLQNLGQGPELLIRYENEEAVDDSQLPKDRFSAERLKGVDSTLKIQPAELGDSAVYLCASSDGTARRETQYFGPGTRLLVL.